This T cell receptor (beta chain) was recorded in a study of blood T cell repertoires in COVID-19. Libraries were prepared by immunoSEQ multiplex PCR; TCRdb keeps only in-frame clonotypes and omits some of them. The sample has 100,000 to 150,000 clones, approximately 80% seen once; the top ten hold about 2.5%. This clone was detected only a few times. V lost 4 bases and J lost 8; bases outside the gene matches: 6. The germline gives CDR1 SNHLY, CDR2 FYNNEI. The CDR3 is 14 residues long. This sequence originates from a man in his fifties with acute or convalescent COVID-19. This chain uses TRBV2 with TRBJ1-4; TRBD1 aligns across 8 bases. The source material was peripheral blood. Here the CDR3 reads CASSADRGGEKLFF. Written as DNA, the CDR3 is TGTGCCAGCAGTGCAGACAGGGGTGGGGAAAAACTGTTTTTT.